A selection of T cell receptor beta chains follows, all from one sample in a study of shared clonotypes between healthy human individuals. TCRdb keeps only in-frame clones here, not all; method: immunoSEQ multiplex PCR. The data show 2.5 million or so clones, approximately 90% seen once. The sequencing sample was made of naive CD4+ T cells sorted from blood. The receptor set was obtained from a man between 18 and 35 years old in good health. Each CDR3 is given with its conserved first and last residue. Each record gives: clone size, D gene, V gene, J gene, CDR3 DNA, CDR3 protein. The D gene is left open where the match is weak. The size of a clone is reported for some rows only, either as once, few or many, or as a class for expanded clones.

clone size: .
D gene: TRBD2
V gene: TRBV10-3
J gene: TRBJ2-5
CDR3 DNA: TGTGCCACCCAATCCAGGGCCCTAGCGGGACAAGAGACCCAGTACTTC
CDR3 protein: CATQSRALAGQETQYF

clone size: .
D gene: .
V gene: TRBV10-2
J gene: TRBJ1-5
CDR3 DNA: TGCGCCAGCAGGGGGGACTTATCTAGCAATCAGCCCCAGCATTTT
CDR3 protein: CASRGDLSSNQPQHF

clone size: .
D gene: .
V gene: TRBV5-1
J gene: TRBJ1-2
CDR3 DNA: TGCGCCAGCAGCTTGGGCAGGGGAAACACCAACTATGGCTACACCTTC
CDR3 protein: CASSLGRGNTNYGYTF

clone size: .
D gene: .
V gene: TRBV5-8
J gene: TRBJ1-1
CDR3 DNA: TGTGCCAGCAGCTTCCTCCAGAAGAACACTGAAGCTTTCTTT
CDR3 protein: CASSFLQKNTEAFF

clone size: .
D gene: TRBD1
V gene: TRBV10-3
J gene: TRBJ1-1
CDR3 DNA: TGTGCCATCAGTGTGGACAGGGGGGGAAGCCGGAACACTGAAGCTTTCTTT
CDR3 protein: CAISVDRGGSRNTEAFF

clone size: once
D gene: .
V gene: TRBV5-1
J gene: TRBJ2-5
CDR3 DNA: TGCGCCAGCAGGGCCGGACCAGAAGAGACCCAGTACTTC
CDR3 protein: CASRAGPEETQYF

clone size: .
D gene: .
V gene: TRBV28
J gene: TRBJ2-3
CDR3 DNA: TGTGCCAGCAGTTCCCTCAACCGGGCCGTTTCAGATACGCAGTATTTT
CDR3 protein: CASSSLNRAVSDTQYF

clone size: .
D gene: TRBD1
V gene: TRBV5-8
J gene: TRBJ1-1
CDR3 DNA: TGTGCCAGCAGCCCAAAGGACAGGGGCACTGAAGCTTTCTTT
CDR3 protein: CASSPKDRGTEAFF

clone size: .
D gene: .
V gene: TRBV19
J gene: TRBJ2-7
CDR3 DNA: TGTGCCAGTGGGCCCACCTACGAGCAGTACTTC
CDR3 protein: CASGPTYEQYF

clone size: once
D gene: .
V gene: TRBV7-3
J gene: TRBJ2-3
CDR3 DNA: TGTGCCAGCAGCCATGCACCAACCTGGGCGGGCACAGATACGCAGTATTTT
CDR3 protein: CASSHAPTWAGTDTQYF

clone size: .
D gene: .
V gene: TRBV25-1
J gene: TRBJ2-4
CDR3 DNA: TGTGCCAGCAGTGAGAGCCTCCTAGCCAAAAACATTCAGTACTTC
CDR3 protein: CASSESLLAKNIQYF

clone size: once
D gene: .
V gene: TRBV6-5
J gene: TRBJ2-3
CDR3 DNA: TGTGCCAGCAGTTCATTGAAGCGAGGGACAGATACGCAGTATTTT
CDR3 protein: CASSSLKRGTDTQYF

clone size: .
D gene: .
V gene: TRBV19
J gene: TRBJ2-5
CDR3 DNA: TGTGCCAGTAGTATCGGCACGACTTCCGGGGGTCGAGAGACCCAGTACTTC
CDR3 protein: CASSIGTTSGGRETQYF

clone size: .
D gene: .
V gene: TRBV28
J gene: TRBJ2-7
CDR3 DNA: TGTGCCAGCAGTTCTCCCGGGGTGAGCTCCTACGAGCAGTACTTC
CDR3 protein: CASSSPGVSSYEQYF

clone size: .
D gene: .
V gene: TRBV27
J gene: TRBJ1-1
CDR3 DNA: TGTGCCAGCAGTTTGGCAAGTGGTATTATGAACACTGAAGCTTTCTTT
CDR3 protein: CASSLASGIMNTEAFF

clone size: .
D gene: .
V gene: TRBV18
J gene: TRBJ2-7
CDR3 DNA: TGTGCCAGCTCACGGCAGCCTTCATACGAGCAGTACTTC
CDR3 protein: CASSRQPSYEQYF

clone size: .
D gene: TRBD2
V gene: TRBV19
J gene: TRBJ2-7
CDR3 DNA: TGTGCCACCACTCCTGCGGGGGGCCCTCCCCACGAGCAGTACTTC
CDR3 protein: CATTPAGGPPHEQYF

clone size: once
D gene: TRBD2
V gene: TRBV11-2
J gene: TRBJ2-7
CDR3 DNA: TGTGCCAGCAGCCCTTCCGGGACTAGCTTCTACGAGCAGTACTTC
CDR3 protein: CASSPSGTSFYEQYF

clone size: .
D gene: .
V gene: TRBV7-8
J gene: TRBJ2-7
CDR3 DNA: TGTGCCAGCAGCTACTATTTAGGGGTGAACTACGAGCAGTACTTC
CDR3 protein: CASSYYLGVNYEQYF

clone size: .
D gene: .
V gene: TRBV27
J gene: TRBJ1-5
CDR3 DNA: TGTGCCAGCAGCAGGGGAAGCAATCAGCCCCAGCATTTT
CDR3 protein: CASSRGSNQPQHF

clone size: .
D gene: TRBD2
V gene: TRBV5-1
J gene: TRBJ2-3
CDR3 DNA: TGCGCCAGCAGTTATAGCGGGGGCCCTAGCACAGATACGCAGTATTTT
CDR3 protein: CASSYSGGPSTDTQYF

clone size: .
D gene: .
V gene: TRBV7-2
J gene: TRBJ1-5
CDR3 DNA: TGTGCCAGCAGCCCCCAGAATCAGCCCCAGCATTTT
CDR3 protein: CASSPQNQPQHF

clone size: .
D gene: .
V gene: TRBV6-1
J gene: TRBJ2-7
CDR3 DNA: TGTGCCAGCGGCGACAGCTACGAGCAGTACTTC
CDR3 protein: CASGDSYEQYF

clone size: .
D gene: .
V gene: TRBV6-5
J gene: TRBJ1-3
CDR3 DNA: TGTGCCAGCAGTTACTCGAGGTCAGGTGGAAACACCATATATTTT
CDR3 protein: CASSYSRSGGNTIYF

clone size: once
D gene: .
V gene: TRBV30
J gene: TRBJ2-2
CDR3 DNA: TGTGCCTGGACCAGGAGGGGGGGCACCGGGGAGCTGTTTTTT
CDR3 protein: CAWTRRGGTGELFF

clone size: .
D gene: .
V gene: TRBV19
J gene: TRBJ2-7
CDR3 DNA: TGTGCCAGTAGTATAGGCCCATCGAGCTCCTACGAGCAGTACTTC
CDR3 protein: CASSIGPSSSYEQYF

clone size: .
D gene: .
V gene: TRBV19
J gene: TRBJ2-4
CDR3 DNA: TGTGCCAGTAGTATAACGGACGCAAAAAACATTCAGTACTTC
CDR3 protein: CASSITDAKNIQYF

clone size: .
D gene: TRBD2
V gene: TRBV7-2
J gene: TRBJ2-3
CDR3 DNA: TGTGCCAGCAGCTTAGCGGGACTAGCGGCCGGAGATACGCAGTATTTT
CDR3 protein: CASSLAGLAAGDTQYF

clone size: .
D gene: TRBD2
V gene: TRBV6-1
J gene: TRBJ2-1
CDR3 DNA: TGTGCCAGCAGTGAACTAGCGGGAGGGGGCTCCTACAATGAGCAGTTCTTC
CDR3 protein: CASSELAGGGSYNEQFF

clone size: .
D gene: .
V gene: TRBV7-2
J gene: TRBJ2-7
CDR3 DNA: TGTGCCAGCAGCTTAAGCCTGGGAATCGCCGCCGAGCAGTACTTC
CDR3 protein: CASSLSLGIAAEQYF

clone size: .
D gene: .
V gene: TRBV7-2
J gene: TRBJ1-2
CDR3 DNA: TGTGCCAGCAGCTCACCGGGAGCCAGCGGCTACACCTTC
CDR3 protein: CASSSPGASGYTF

clone size: once
D gene: .
V gene: TRBV2
J gene: TRBJ1-6
CDR3 DNA: TGTGCCAGCAGTGTAGGACTTAAAGGTCCAGATCCCTATAATTCACCCCTCCACTTT
CDR3 protein: CASSVGLKGPDPYNSPLHF

clone size: .
D gene: TRBD1
V gene: TRBV11-2
J gene: TRBJ2-7
CDR3 DNA: TGTGCCAGCAGCTCAGGGGACAGCTTCTCTCCCGACGAGCAGTACTTC
CDR3 protein: CASSSGDSFSPDEQYF

clone size: .
D gene: TRBD1
V gene: TRBV5-5
J gene: TRBJ1-5
CDR3 DNA: TGTGCCAGCAGCTTTTATCTGGGGACAGGGGCTTCCCTCCAGCATTTT
CDR3 protein: CASSFYLGTGASLQHF

clone size: .
D gene: .
V gene: TRBV29-1
J gene: TRBJ1-2
CDR3 DNA: TGCAGCGTTGCCCAGGACAGTGGCTATGGCTACACCTTC
CDR3 protein: CSVAQDSGYGYTF

clone size: .
D gene: TRBD2
V gene: TRBV7-9
J gene: TRBJ2-5
CDR3 DNA: TGTGCCAGCAGCCCACGGGGACTAGTCGAAGAGACCCAGTACTTC
CDR3 protein: CASSPRGLVEETQYF

clone size: .
D gene: .
V gene: TRBV5-4
J gene: TRBJ2-1
CDR3 DNA: TGTGCCAGCAGCTTGATTGCGGGGGCGTACAATGAGCAGTTCTTC
CDR3 protein: CASSLIAGAYNEQFF

clone size: .
D gene: .
V gene: TRBV15
J gene: TRBJ1-1
CDR3 DNA: TGTGCCACCAGCAGAGCCATTGGGGAAGCTTTCTTT
CDR3 protein: CATSRAIGEAFF

clone size: .
D gene: .
V gene: TRBV7-3
J gene: TRBJ2-7
CDR3 DNA: TGTGCCAGCAGCTTAACACCAGGCCCCTACGAGCAGTACTTC
CDR3 protein: CASSLTPGPYEQYF

clone size: once
D gene: TRBD2
V gene: TRBV10-1
J gene: TRBJ2-2
CDR3 DNA: TGCGCCAGCAGTCCCGGACTAGCGGGGACCGGGGAGCTGTTTTTT
CDR3 protein: CASSPGLAGTGELFF

clone size: .
D gene: .
V gene: TRBV7-2
J gene: TRBJ2-5
CDR3 DNA: TGTGCCAGCAGTCGACATCGTCAAGAGACCCAGTACTTC
CDR3 protein: CASSRHRQETQYF